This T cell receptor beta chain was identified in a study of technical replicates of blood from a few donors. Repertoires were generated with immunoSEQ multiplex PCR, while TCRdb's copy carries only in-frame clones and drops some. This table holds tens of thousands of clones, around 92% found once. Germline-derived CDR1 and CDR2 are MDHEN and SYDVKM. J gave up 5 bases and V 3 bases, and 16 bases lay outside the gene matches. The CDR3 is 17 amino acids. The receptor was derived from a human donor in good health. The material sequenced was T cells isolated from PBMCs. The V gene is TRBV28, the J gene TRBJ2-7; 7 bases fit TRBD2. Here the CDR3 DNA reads TGTGCCAGCAGTTTTATTAGTTCGACTAGCACTAACCACGAGCAGTACTTC. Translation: CASSFISSTSTNHEQYF.